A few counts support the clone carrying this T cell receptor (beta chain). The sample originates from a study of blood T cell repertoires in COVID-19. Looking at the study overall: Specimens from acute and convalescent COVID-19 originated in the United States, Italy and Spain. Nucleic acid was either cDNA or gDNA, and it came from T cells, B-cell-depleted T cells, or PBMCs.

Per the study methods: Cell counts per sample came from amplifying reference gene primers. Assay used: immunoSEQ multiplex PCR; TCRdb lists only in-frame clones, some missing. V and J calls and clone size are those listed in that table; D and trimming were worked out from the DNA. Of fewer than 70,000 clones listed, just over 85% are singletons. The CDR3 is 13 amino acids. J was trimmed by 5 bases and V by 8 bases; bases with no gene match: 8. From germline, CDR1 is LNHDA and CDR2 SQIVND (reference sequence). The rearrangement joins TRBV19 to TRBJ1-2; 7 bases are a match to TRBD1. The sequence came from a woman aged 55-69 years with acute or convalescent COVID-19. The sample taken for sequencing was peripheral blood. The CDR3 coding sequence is TGTGCCAGTCGGACCCAGGGGGGTTATGGCTACACCTTC. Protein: CASRTQGGYGYTF. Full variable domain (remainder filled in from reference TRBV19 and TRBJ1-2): DGGITQSPKYLFRKEGQNVTLSCEQNLNHDAMYWYRQDPGQGLRLIYYSQIVNDFQKGDIAEGYSVSREKKESFPLTVTSAQKNPTAFYLCASRTQGGYGYTFGSGTRLTVV.